These T cell receptor beta chains were read from a single sample in a study of tumor and adjacent non-tumor tissue in lung cancer. Using its own MiXCR run on the multiplex PCR reads, TCRdb lists one record per CDR3 protein. The repertoire consists of 98,000 or so distinct CDR3 sequences, with 80% occurring once and the leading ten covering roughly 29%. Sequenced sample: distant non-tumor lung tissue. These receptor sequences come from a man in his 60s with small cell lung cancer. CDR3s include the opening cysteine and the closing phenylalanine or tryptophan. The D gene is left open where the match is weak. Size is omitted from some rows. Given values are once, few, many or a class for expanded clones.

v_gene	abundance	d_gene	j_gene	CDR3nt	CDR3aa
TRBV4-1	.	TRBD2	TRBJ2-7	TGCGCCAGCAGCCGATTCTCGGGACTAGCGGGTCGAAGCTCCTACGAGCAGTACTTC	CASSRFSGLAGRSSYEQYF
TRBV11-2	.	.	TRBJ1-1	TGTGCCAGCAGATTAGGCCCCGGGGAGAACACTGAAGCTTCCTTT	CASRLGPGENTEASF
TRBV6-6	.	.	TRBJ2-5	TGTACCAGCAGTTACTCTCTGGGGACATGGAAAGAGACCCAGTACTTC	CTSSYSLGTWKETQYF
TRBV11-3	.	TRBD2	TRBJ2-3	TGTCCCAGAAGCAATAGCGGGAGCCTTAACACAGATACGCAGTATTTT	CPRSNSGSLNTDTQYF
TRBV5-4	.	TRBD2	TRBJ2-3	TGTGTCAGCAGCTTGGGCGGGAGCACAGAAACGCAGTATTTT	CVSSLGGSTETQYF
TRBV4-2	.	TRBD1	TRBJ2-7	TGTGCCAGCAGCCAGGGGCGGACAGGGGTCTACGAGCATTACTTC	CASSQGRTGVYEHYF
TRBV29-1	.	.	TRBJ2-3	TGCAGCGTTGATGCCGCAGTCACAGATACGCAGTGTTTT	CSVDAAVTDTQCF
TRBV4-2	once	.	TRBJ2-7	TGTGCCAACTGCCAAGATTGGGGGGAGAAATGGGGGCAGTACTTC	CANCQDWGEKWGQYF
TRBV10-2	.	.	TRBJ2-3	TGCGCAAGCAGTGACGTATATACGCGGTATTTT	CASSDVYTRYF
TRBV7-8	once	TRBD2	TRBJ2-1	TGTGACAGCAGTTCGAGCGGGAGGGCCGGGGGCTATGAGAAGTTCTTC	CDSSSSGRAGGYEKFF
TRBV12-5	.	.	TRBJ1-6	TGTGTTAGTGGTTTTACTTGTAAGATCCTCCACTTT	CVSGFTCKILHF
TRBV4-1	.	.	TRBJ2-7	TGTGCCAGCAGTTTCGAGAGACTCAACGAGCAGTACTTC	CASSFERLNEQYF
TRBV6-5	.	TRBD2	TRBJ2-1	TGTGCCAACAGCCGACTAGCGGGAGTAAGAGATGAGCAGTTCTTC	CANSRLAGVRDEQFF
TRBV6-1	many	.	TRBJ1-5	TGTGCCAGCAGACTAACAAACAATCAGCCCCAGCATTTT	CASRLTNNQPQHF
TRBV29-1	.	.	TRBJ2-1	TGCAACGTTGCAGAATCGCAGCAGTTCTTC	CNVAESQQFF
TRBV30	many	TRBD2	TRBJ2-1	TGTGCCTGGAGTGTAGGACTAGCCAATGAGCAGTTCTTC	CAWSVGLANEQFF
TRBV5-5	.	TRBD2	TRBJ2-1	TGTGCCAGCAGGCCTGGGACTAGCGGAACAATTTTGTCCCTGGAGAATGAGCAGTTCTTC	CASRPGTSGTILSLENEQFF
TRBV29-1	.	.	TRBJ2-1	TGCAGCGACAAGACAGGTTTCTACAATGAGAAGTTCTTC	CSDKTGFYNEKFF
TRBV11-2	medium-sized	.	TRBJ2-1	TGTGCCAGCAGCTTATGGTACGAGCGTAACAATGAGCAGTTCTTC	CASSLWYERNNEQFF
TRBV12-3/TRBV12-4	many	.	TRBJ2-1	TGTGCCAGCACTCTCTGGGGAAGAGGGGGTGAGCAGTTCTTC	CASTLWGRGGEQFF
TRBV5-6	few	.	TRBJ1-4	TGTGCCAGCAGCTTGTTCACAGGGACATCGGATACTGAAAAACTGTTTTTT	CASSLFTGTSDTEKLFF
TRBV29-1	many	TRBD2	TRBJ2-3	TGCAGCGTTGAGGGACTAGCGGGAGGTATCACAGATACGCAGTATTTT	CSVEGLAGGITDTQYF
TRBV4-2	.	.	TRBJ2-3	TGTGTCAGCGGCACAGGGACGGCTAACACAGATACGCAGTATTTT	CVSGTGTANTDTQYF
TRBV29-1	.	TRBD1	TRBJ1-2	TGCAGCGTTGCGACAGGGGGATTATTCTATGGCTACACCTTC	CSVATGGLFYGYTF
TRBV4-1	.	TRBD1	TRBJ2-7	TGCGCCACTAGCCTCTACAGGGGGCCCTACGAGCAGTACTTC	CATSLYRGPYEQYF
TRBV6-1	many	.	TRBJ2-1	TGTGCCAGCAGTGAAGAGGAGGGGGCATACAATGAGCAGTTCTTC	CASSEEEGAYNEQFF
TRBV4-2	.	.	TRBJ2-2	TGTGTCAGCAGCCAAGATCTGAGGGCCAGCACCGGTGAGCTGGTTTTT	CVSSQDLRASTGELVF
TRBV6-2/TRBV6-3	.	.	TRBJ2-1	TGTGCCAGCAGCCCCTCACTAGTGGGGACCTACAATGAGCAGTTCTTC	CASSPSLVGTYNEQFF
TRBV4-2	.	.	TRBJ2-2	TGTGCCAGCAGTCAAGATTTCAGGCCGAACACCGGGGAGCTGTTTTTT	CASSQDFRPNTGELFF
TRBV12-3/TRBV12-4	.	TRBD2	TRBJ2-2	TGTGCCAGCGGCCCTCAGCGAGCGGGGGTACACATCGGGGAGCTGTTTTTT	CASGPQRAGVHIGELFF
TRBV11-2	once	.	TRBJ2-1	TGTGCCAGCAGCTTAGAGGCAGGGTTAGTTGAGCAAGTCTTC	CASSLEAGLVEQVF
TRBV30	few	.	TRBJ1-5	TGTGCCTGCAGTGTAAAAAGGGGGAAGAGGAGCAATCAGCCCCAGCATTTT	CACSVKRGKRSNQPQHF
TRBV6-1	once	.	TRBJ2-6	TGTGCCATCAGTGCCGCCAACGTCCTGGCTTTC	CAISAANVLAF
TRBV6-5	.	.	TRBJ2-3	TGCGACAGCAGTTACGTGTCTAGCAGGAGTGGTACGCAGTATTTT	CDSSYVSSRSGTQYF
TRBV12-3/TRBV12-4	.	.	TRBJ2-2	TGTGCCAGCAGTTTCTCTGGGAGAGGCACCGGAGAGCTGTTTTTT	CASSFSGRGTGELFF
TRBV11-2	.	TRBD2	TRBJ2-5	TGTGCCAGCAGCCCCTCCGGGACTAGCGGGTTGCGGGAGACCCAGTACTTC	CASSPSGTSGLRETQYF
TRBV5-6	.	TRBD1	TRBJ2-1	TGTGTCAGCAGCTTGAGGGGACAGGGGTTCGGTGAGCAGTTCTTC	CVSSLRGQGFGEQFF
TRBV4-1	few	.	TRBJ1-6	TGCGCCAGCAGCCGAGACGATCAGGATAATTCACCCTTCCACTTT	CASSRDDQDNSPFHF
TRBV6-1	.	TRBD1	TRBJ2-5	TGTGCCAGCAGTGATACAGCCGGGACAGGACAAGAGACCCAGTACTTC	CASSDTAGTGQETQYF
TRBV4-1	.	TRBD2	TRBJ2-7	TGCGCCAGCAGCCCTGAAGTAGCGGGAGGGTCCGGGGAGCAGTACTTC	CASSPEVAGGSGEQYF